These 10 T cell receptor beta chains originate from one sample sequenced in a study of cytomegalovirus exposure and HLA in healthy donors. The PCR used 60 Vbeta and 13 Jbeta primers. TCRdb's copy holds only in-frame clones and misses some; the assay was immunoSEQ multiplex PCR. This repertoire includes about 70,000 clones. Sequenced material: PBMCs. All receptors come from a female donor in good health and CMV-seropositive.

The chain carries TRBV28 and TRBJ1-3; tentative D call: TRBD1 (5 bases). This CDR3 comprises 13 residues. The V and J ends lost 2 bases and 7 bases respectively, with 9 bases between them. Germline assignment: CDR1 MDHEN and CDR2 SYDVKM. The CDR3 DNA reads TGTGCCAGCAGTTTAGGGGGGATCAACACCATATATTTT. As protein: CASSLGGINTIYF.

The genes are TRBV6-6 and TRBJ2-2, with 11 bases matching TRBD1. The germline gives CDR1 MNHNY, CDR2 SVGAGI (reference sequence). The V segment lost 8 bases and the J segment 5 bases; nucleotides outside the gene matches: 4. This CDR3 spans 14 amino acids. The CDR3 loop reads CASGGQGATGELFF. The CDR3 bases are TGTGCCAGCGGTGGACAGGGGGCGACCGGGGAGCTGTTTTTT.

The CDR3 coding sequence is TGCGCCAGCAGGAGCTCGGTCGGATGGGAGGAGACCCAGTACTTC. Its translation: CASRSSVGWEETQYF. The genes are TRBV5-1 and TRBJ2-5, with TRBD2 as a possible D gene (5 bases). V was shortened by 5 bases and J by 5 bases, with 19 bases between the two germline ends. This CDR3 is 15 amino acids long. Germline lookup yields CDR1 SGHRS and CDR2 YFSETQ.

The chain recombines TRBV7-3 with TRBJ2-3, with a weak D call TRBD2 (5 bases). The V and J ends lost 5 bases and 6 bases respectively, with 9 bases between them. This CDR3 contains 12 residues. Germline-derived CDR1 and CDR2 are SGHTA and FQGTGA. The CDR3 DNA follows: TGTGCCAGCAGCGCGGGCCTGGATACGCAGTATTTT. This translates into CASSAGLDTQYF.

The chain employs TRBV2 and TRBJ2-6; D unclear. The V end lost 5 bases, the J end lost 0 bases, and 5 bases lay between the germline ends. This CDR3 is built from 14 residues. Germline V gene data show CDR1 as SNHLY and CDR2 as FYNNEI. This CDR3 reads CASSRFSGANVLTF. The CDR3 coding sequence is TGTGCCAGCAGTCGGTTCTCTGGGGCCAACGTCCTGACTTTC.

The rearrangement joins TRBV11-2 to TRBJ1-6; possibly TRBD1 for D (5 bases). This CDR3 spans 15 amino acids. Trimming took off 2 bases at V and 9 bases at J, with 14 bases between the two ends. Germline V gene data show CDR1 as SGHAT and CDR2 as FQNNGV. DNA of the CDR3: TGTGCCAGCAGCTTACTCGGGGGATCGGGTTCACCCCTCCACTTT. This translates into CASSLLGGSGSPLHF. Together with reference TRBV11-2 and TRBJ1-6, the CDR3 gives the full variable domain: EAGVAQSPRYKIIEKRQSVAFWCNPISGHATLYWYQQILGQGPKLLIQFQNNGVVDDSQLPKDRFSAERLKGVDSTLKIQPAKLEDSAVYLCASSLLGGSGSPLHFGNGTRLTVT.

Here the CDR3 reads CATAVGAGGFLFTDTQYF. The CDR3 nucleotides are TGTGCCACAGCAGTTGGAGCGGGAGGCTTCCTCTTCACAGATACGCAGTATTTT. This chain connects TRBV7-9 to TRBJ2-3, with 9 bases fitting TRBD2. The V and J ends lost 10 bases and 2 bases, in that order; junction bases with no gene match: 19. The CDR3 runs 18 residues. Germline V gene data show CDR1 as SEHNR and CDR2 as FQNEAQ (reference sequence). Full variable domain (missing parts from reference TRBV7-9 and TRBJ2-3): DTGVSQNPRHKITKRGQNVTFRCDPISEHNRLYWYRQTLGQGPEFLTYFQNEAQLEKSRLLSDRFSAERPKGSFSTLEIQRTEQGDSAMYLCATAVGAGGFLFTDTQYFGPGTRLTVL.

The gene calls are TRBV7-6 and TRBJ1-2; D not resolved. The CDR3 spans 13 residues. CDR1 and CDR2 from the germline V gene are SGHVS and FNYEAQ. The germline V and J ends were trimmed by 1 base and 5 bases, with 8 bases remaining between them. The CDR3, as DNA: TGTGCCAGCAGCTTAGGCCCCCAGTATGGCTACACCTTC. Its protein product is CASSLGPQYGYTF.

V usage is TRBV18 and J usage is TRBJ1-5; D is unresolved. V was cut by 5 bases and J by 7 bases, with 24 bases left in between. There are 17 residues in the CDR3. Germline V gives CDR1 KGHSH, CDR2 LQKENI. In DNA, the CDR3 is TGTGCCAGCTCATCTCCAGCTGAGGGCAGCGGGGAACAGCCCCAGCATTTT. Protein: CASSSPAEGSGEQPQHF.

The rearrangement links TRBV6-1 to TRBJ2-7; D is uncertain. Trimming stripped 5 bases from V and 0 bases from J, with 14 bases between. The CDR3 is made up of 15 amino acids. In germline, CDR1 is MNHNS, CDR2 SASEGT. CDR3 in DNA: TGTGCCAGCAGTCAGTGGTCCAGCGACTCCTACGAGCAGTACTTC. Its translation is CASSQWSSDSYEQYF.